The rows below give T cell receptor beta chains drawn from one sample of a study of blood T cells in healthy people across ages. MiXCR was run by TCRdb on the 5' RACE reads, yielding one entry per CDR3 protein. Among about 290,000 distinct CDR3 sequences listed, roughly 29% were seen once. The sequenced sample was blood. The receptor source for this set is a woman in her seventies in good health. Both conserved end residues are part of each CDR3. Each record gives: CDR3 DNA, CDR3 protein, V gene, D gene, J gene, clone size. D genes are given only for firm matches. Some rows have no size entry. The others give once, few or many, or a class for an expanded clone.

TGTGCCACCACGGGACAGGGGACAGATACGCAGTATTTT,CATTGQGTDTQYF,TRBV24-1,TRBD1,TRBJ2-3,NA
TGTGCCAGCACCCCCGACAGGGCCAAAAACATTCAGTACTTC,CASTPDRAKNIQYF,TRBV12-3/TRBV12-4,NA,TRBJ2-4,few
TGTGCCAGCAGTAACCCCGGGACTCCTAACTATGGCTACACCTTC,CASSNPGTPNYGYTF,TRBV12-3/TRBV12-4,NA,TRBJ1-2,few
TGTGCCAGCAGCGTAGGGCCAAACCAAGAGACCCAGTACTTC,CASSVGPNQETQYF,TRBV9,NA,TRBJ2-5,NA
TGCAGTGCTATAGGAGGGTTGGATACGCAGTATTTT,CSAIGGLDTQYF,TRBV20-1,NA,TRBJ2-3,few
TGCAGTGCTAGTGGTACCACCGGGGAGCTGTTTTTT,CSASGTTGELFF,TRBV20-1,NA,TRBJ2-2,few
TGTGCCAGCAGTTACTCGAGCTGGGCCTACGAGCAGTACTTC,CASSYSSWAYEQYF,TRBV6-6,NA,TRBJ2-7,few
TGTGCCAGCAGTGTTGGAGTGGGCTCCGGGGAGACCCAGTACTTC,CASSVGVGSGETQYF,TRBV2,NA,TRBJ2-5,once
TGCGCCAGCAGCCAAGGATGGGCTATTCCCCTTGGCACAGATACGCAGTATTTT,CASSQGWAIPLGTDTQYF,TRBV4-1,NA,TRBJ2-3,NA
TGTGCCAGCAGTGGTCCCGGGACAGGGTCCTACAATGAGCAGTTCTTC,CASSGPGTGSYNEQFF,TRBV6-1,TRBD1,TRBJ2-1,once
TGCAGCGGTGCAGGAAATTTGAACACTGAAGCTTTCTTT,CSGAGNLNTEAFF,TRBV29-1,NA,TRBJ1-1,NA
TGTGCCAGCAGCTCCCGGACTAGCAGTGATAGGGTCAAAAACATTCAGTACTTC,CASSSRTSSDRVKNIQYF,TRBV7-2,TRBD2,TRBJ2-4,NA
TGTGCCACCAGTGATAAGTCCTACAATGAGCAGTTCTTC,CATSDKSYNEQFF,TRBV24-1,NA,TRBJ2-1,many
TGCAGCGGAAATTCGGGACAGGGGGTACAAAACACTGAAGCTTTCTTT,CSGNSGQGVQNTEAFF,TRBV29-1,TRBD1,TRBJ1-1,NA
TGCGCCAGCAGCCAAGAGGGGGACATCCCCTACGAGCAGTACTTC,CASSQEGDIPYEQYF,TRBV4-1,NA,TRBJ2-7,few
TGTGCCAGCAGCCCACCAGTACAAGAGACCCAGTACTTC,CASSPPVQETQYF,TRBV7-9,NA,TRBJ2-5,few
TGTGCCAGCAGACCGACAGCAGGGGGCGGGGGGATGAGCACTGAAGCTTTCTTT,CASRPTAGGGGMSTEAFF,TRBV12-3/TRBV12-4,TRBD1,TRBJ1-1,NA
TGCGCCAGCAGCTTGGGTTCAGCCTCCTCTGGAAACACCATATATTTT,CASSLGSASSGNTIYF,TRBV5-1,NA,TRBJ1-3,NA
TGTGCCAGCAGCCATGGGGGGGTGGACAAAAACATTCAGTACTTC,CASSHGGVDKNIQYF,TRBV7-9,TRBD2,TRBJ2-4,NA
TGTGCCAGCAGTCCCCGGGGGGGGAACGAGCAGTACTTC,CASSPRGGNEQYF,TRBV7-9,TRBD2,TRBJ2-7,few
TGTGCCAGCAGCTTCTCCAGTAGCACAGATACGCAGTATTTT,CASSFSSSTDTQYF,TRBV5-5,NA,TRBJ2-3,NA
TGTGCCAGCAGCCAGAAGAGCTCTGGAAACACCATATATTTT,CASSQKSSGNTIYF,TRBV14,NA,TRBJ1-3,NA
TGTGCCAGCAGTTTGGCGGGGATCGAGACCCAGTACTTC,CASSLAGIETQYF,TRBV28,NA,TRBJ2-5,few
TGTGCCAGCAGCCGACACCCTAGCGGATACAATGAGCAGTTCTTC,CASSRHPSGYNEQFF,TRBV7-2,TRBD2,TRBJ2-1,NA
TGCAGTTCAACTGGGGGGGAGGGAAATGAGCAGTTCTTC,CSSTGGEGNEQFF,TRBV20-1,TRBD2,TRBJ2-1,few
TGCAGTGCTAGTGCACGGGTGGAAGAAAAACTGTTTTTT,CSASARVEEKLFF,TRBV20-1,NA,TRBJ1-4,NA
TGTGCCAGCAGCCATAGGTTGGGGAATGAGCAGTTCTTC,CASSHRLGNEQFF,TRBV3-1,NA,TRBJ2-1,few
TGTGCCAGCAGCTTGGTGAGGGGCTCCTACAATGAGCAGTTCTTC,CASSLVRGSYNEQFF,TRBV11-2,NA,TRBJ2-1,NA
TGCGCCAGCAGCTTGCTCGGCAATCAGCCCCAGCATTTT,CASSLLGNQPQHF,TRBV5-1,NA,TRBJ1-5,medium-sized
TGTGCCAGCAGCTTGGAAGGGACAGGTACTCAGCCCCAGCATTTT,CASSLEGTGTQPQHF,TRBV5-5,TRBD1,TRBJ1-5,NA
TGTGCTAGCAGCCCGGGGCTAGGGTCGAGCGAGCAGTACTTC,CASSPGLGSSEQYF,TRBV7-7,NA,TRBJ2-7,few
TGCAGTGCTAGTCCCCTAGCGGGAGGGAGCACAGATACGCAGTATTTT,CSASPLAGGSTDTQYF,TRBV20-1,TRBD2,TRBJ2-3,many
TGCAGCGTTGACCTGGCAGGGCAAGAGACCCAGTACTTC,CSVDLAGQETQYF,TRBV29-1,NA,TRBJ2-5,few
TGCAGTGCTATGGGCAGGGGACGTGAAAAACTGTTTTTT,CSAMGRGREKLFF,TRBV20-1,NA,TRBJ1-4,NA
TGTGCCAGCAGCTTATTAGCGGGAGACACCTACGAGCAGTACTTC,CASSLLAGDTYEQYF,TRBV5-5,TRBD2,TRBJ2-7,few
TGTGCCAGCAGCTTAACAAGCGGGGGGAATGGCAATGAGCAGTTCTTC,CASSLTSGGNGNEQFF,TRBV7-3,TRBD2,TRBJ2-1,once
TGTGCCACCAGTGACAGCTACCGGGGAGGCAATCAGCCCCAGCATTTT,CATSDSYRGGNQPQHF,TRBV24-1,NA,TRBJ1-5,few
TGCAGCGCACAAGCGACAGGGATGGACGGATTCTTC,CSAQATGMDGFF,TRBV29-1,TRBD1,TRBJ2-5,few
TGTGCCAGCACCGAGACTCCAGCCAAGCCTGGCTACACCTTC,CASTETPAKPGYTF,TRBV7-9,NA,TRBJ1-2,NA
TGTGCCAGCAGCTTAGCGTACCGGACAGGGATTCCCGGGGAGCTGTTTTTT,CASSLAYRTGIPGELFF,TRBV7-8,TRBD1,TRBJ2-2,NA
TGTGCCAGCAGTTGGGGACAGAGAAATTCACCCCTCCACTTT,CASSWGQRNSPLHF,TRBV6-5,TRBD1,TRBJ1-6,few
TGCAGCGTTGAAGATCCTGACCCTTCCCACGAGCAGTACTTC,CSVEDPDPSHEQYF,TRBV29-1,NA,TRBJ2-7,NA
TGCAGTGCTGCGGACAGGGCAAACACTGAAGCTTTCTTT,CSAADRANTEAFF,TRBV20-1,TRBD1,TRBJ1-1,NA
TGTGCCAGCAGCCAAGAAATGAGGGCGGACAGGTACCAAGAGACCCAGTACTTC,CASSQEMRADRYQETQYF,TRBV14,TRBD1,TRBJ2-5,once
TGTGCCAGCAGCTTAGGTCAGAGGGTTACCCGGAACACTGAAGCTTTCTTT,CASSLGQRVTRNTEAFF,TRBV7-2,NA,TRBJ1-1,few
TGTGCCAGCAGCGTCACAGTATCCGGGGAGCTGTTTTTT,CASSVTVSGELFF,TRBV9,NA,TRBJ2-2,few
TGTGCCAGCAGCGCCCTAGCGGTGGCCAATGAGCAGTTCTTC,CASSALAVANEQFF,TRBV9,TRBD2,TRBJ2-1,NA
TGTGCCAGCAGTTCGAGTAGCACAGATACGCAGTATTTT,CASSSSSTDTQYF,TRBV28,NA,TRBJ2-3,many
TGCAGTGCTAGGGACCTACTAGCGGGCTCCTACAATGAGCAGTTCTTC,CSARDLLAGSYNEQFF,TRBV20-1,TRBD2,TRBJ2-1,NA
TGTGCCAGCAGCCAAGCGGGACTAGCTATCCATGAGCAGTTCTTC,CASSQAGLAIHEQFF,TRBV3-1,TRBD2,TRBJ2-1,NA
TGTGCCAGCAGTTCGGTAGGGACCAACAATGAGCAGTTCTTC,CASSSVGTNNEQFF,TRBV28,NA,TRBJ2-1,NA